A selection of T cell receptor beta chains follows, all from one sample in a study of blood T cell repertoires in COVID-19. The repertoire was sequenced with immunoSEQ multiplex PCR; TCRdb's copy has only in-frame clones and lacks some. The data hold some 240,000 clones, with 85% to 90% observed a single time. The sample consisted of peripheral blood. Receptors were obtained from a woman in her forties who had recovered from COVID-19. Each CDR3 is given with its conserved first and last residue. The order of the fields is CDR3 DNA, CDR3 protein, clone size, J gene, CDR3 length, D gene, V gene. D genes are given only for firm matches. Clone sizes are given selectively: once, few, many, or a class where the clone is expanded.

TGTGCCAGCAGCTTAAACTCAAACTATGGCTACACCTTC | CASSLNSNYGYTF | few | TRBJ1-2 | 13 | . | TRBV11-3
TGCAGCGTTGAACTGGCGGGCACTGAAGCTTTCTTT | CSVELAGTEAFF | . | TRBJ1-1 | 12 | . | TRBV29-1
TGTGCCAGCAGCTGGCCCGGGGACTACATTAATAATTCACCCCTCCACTTT | CASSWPGDYINNSPLHF | . | TRBJ1-6 | 17 | . | TRBV28
TGTGCCAGCAGCCCACTCCTAGCGGGGGGTGTTGAGCAGTTCTTC | CASSPLLAGGVEQFF | . | TRBJ2-1 | 15 | TRBD2 | TRBV11-2
TGTGCCACCAGTGATCCAGGACTAATCTCCCATGAGCAGTTCTTC | CATSDPGLISHEQFF | . | TRBJ2-1 | 15 | . | TRBV24-1
TGTGCCAGCTCATCGGGGACAGGGAGCCACAATGAGCAGTTCTTC | CASSSGTGSHNEQFF | . | TRBJ2-1 | 15 | TRBD1 | TRBV18
TGCGCCAGCAGGGGACGGGGGAGGAACACTGAAGCTTTCTTT | CASRGRGRNTEAFF | few | TRBJ1-1 | 14 | . | TRBV4-1
TGTGCCAGTTCATGGCGGGCTCAGGATACGCAGTATTTT | CASSWRAQDTQYF | once | TRBJ2-3 | 13 | . | TRBV11-2
TGTGCCAGCGTCGACCGCAGGGGCCCCTCCTACGAGCAGTACTTC | CASVDRRGPSYEQYF | . | TRBJ2-7 | 15 | . | TRBV11-2
TGCGCCAGCAGCTCCCCTAGGACTAGCGGGAGTAATGAGCAGTTCTTC | CASSSPRTSGSNEQFF | . | TRBJ2-1 | 16 | TRBD2 | TRBV5-1
TGTGCCAGCAGTTTCACGGACAGAAGCGTGACTGAAGCTTTCTTT | CASSFTDRSVTEAFF | few | TRBJ1-1 | 15 | . | TRBV28
TGCGCCAGCAGCCAGATTGGGACAGCCTACGAGCAGTACTTC | CASSQIGTAYEQYF | . | TRBJ2-7 | 14 | TRBD1 | TRBV5-1
TGTGCCAGCAGCAACGACAGGGGGCGCTTTGGGGAGCTGTTTTTT | CASSNDRGRFGELFF | few | TRBJ2-2 | 15 | TRBD1 | TRBV7-8
TGTGCCTGGAGTGTCTGGACTAGCGGGGGTCAAAGCGTGGATTACAATGAGCAGTTCTTC | CAWSVWTSGGQSVDYNEQFF | . | TRBJ2-1 | 20 | TRBD2 | TRBV30
TGTGCCAGCTCACCAAGGACTAGCGGGAGTGTAGGTAATGAGCAGTTCTTC | CASSPRTSGSVGNEQFF | . | TRBJ2-1 | 17 | TRBD2 | TRBV18
TGTGCCTGGAGTAGCGGTCCACAGGGCCTGCAGTTCTTC | CAWSSGPQGLQFF | . | TRBJ2-1 | 13 | . | TRBV30
TGTGCCAGCAGCTTAGCGGGGCAGGGATCGAACACCATATATTTT | CASSLAGQGSNTIYF | . | TRBJ1-3 | 15 | . | TRBV7-6
TGTGCTAGTGGTTTTCCAACGACAGGAACTAACTATGGCTACACCTTC | CASGFPTTGTNYGYTF | . | TRBJ1-2 | 16 | . | TRBV12-5
TGTGCCAGCAGTGGGACTAGCGGGGCGAACACCGGGGAGCTGTTTTTT | CASSGTSGANTGELFF | . | TRBJ2-2 | 16 | TRBD2 | TRBV6-1
TGTGCCAGCAGCCCCCGGGAGGACAATCAGCCCCAGCATTTT | CASSPREDNQPQHF | once | TRBJ1-5 | 14 | . | TRBV5-5
TGTGCCAGCAGCCAAGATCACGTTCGCCAAGTTGGGACACCCGGCCGGGAGCTGTTTTTT | CASSQDHVRQVGTPGRELFF | once | TRBJ2-2 | 20 | . | TRBV4-2
TGTGCCAGCAGTCAAGCCCGACAGGGGTGGAAGTACTTC | CASSQARQGWKYF | . | TRBJ2-5 | 13 | TRBD1 | TRBV3-1/TRBV3-2
TGCGCCAGCAGCCAAGATTTTCTAGATACGCAGTATTTT | CASSQDFLDTQYF | many | TRBJ2-3 | 13 | . | TRBV4-1
TGCAGCGTGTCTGGACAGGGAAGTCAGCCCCAGCATTTT | CSVSGQGSQPQHF | once | TRBJ1-5 | 13 | TRBD1 | TRBV29-1
TGTGCCTGGAGTTCTACAGGGGAAAGTCAGCCCCAGCATTTT | CAWSSTGESQPQHF | . | TRBJ1-5 | 14 | TRBD1 | TRBV30
TGTGCCAGCTCCTCGGCCACGGGGGGCTACACCTTC | CASSSATGGYTF | . | TRBJ1-2 | 12 | . | TRBV7-9
TGTGCCAGCAGCCTACTTATTTGGGGCAACAATGAGCAGTTCTTC | CASSLLIWGNNEQFF | . | TRBJ2-1 | 15 | . | TRBV3-1/TRBV3-2
TGTGCCAGCAGGCCGACAAGCACAGATACGCAGTATTTT | CASRPTSTDTQYF | . | TRBJ2-3 | 13 | . | TRBV2
TGTGCCAGCAGCACGTTCAACAGGGTTCGCACAGATACGCAGTATTTT | CASSTFNRVRTDTQYF | . | TRBJ2-3 | 16 | . | TRBV21-1
TGCGCCAGCAGCTCGGGACTAGCGGGGGGGCGAGCTCATGAGCAGTTCTTC | CASSSGLAGGRAHEQFF | . | TRBJ2-1 | 17 | TRBD2 | TRBV5-1
TGTGCCAGCAGGATACAGGGGGCAATTCAGCCCCAGCATTTT | CASRIQGAIQPQHF | . | TRBJ1-5 | 14 | TRBD1 | TRBV28
TGTGCCAGCGGAAGACAGAGCACAGATACGCAGTATTTT | CASGRQSTDTQYF | . | TRBJ2-3 | 13 | . | TRBV12-3/TRBV12-4
TGTGCCAGCAGTTTCGGAGGGGCCGGCAATGAGCAGTTCTTC | CASSFGGAGNEQFF | . | TRBJ2-1 | 14 | . | TRBV6-5
TGCGCCAGCGCCGAGCGGGGGGGAAACAATGAGCAGTTCTTC | CASAERGGNNEQFF | once | TRBJ2-1 | 14 | TRBD2 | TRBV5-1
TGTGCCAGCAGCTCAACAGGGTCCAGCAATCAGCCCCAGCATTTT | CASSSTGSSNQPQHF | . | TRBJ1-5 | 15 | . | TRBV3-1/TRBV3-2
TGTGCCAGCAGCCGTCTGACAGGGCAGCCCCAGCATTTT | CASSRLTGQPQHF | few | TRBJ1-5 | 13 | TRBD1 | TRBV7-9
TGCGCCAGCCGGGGAGGAACTAATGAAAAACTGTTTTTT | CASRGGTNEKLFF | . | TRBJ1-4 | 13 | . | TRBV5-1
TGTGCCAGCAGCCCAACCTACCTGGATACGCAGTATTTT | CASSPTYLDTQYF | . | TRBJ2-3 | 13 | . | TRBV12-3/TRBV12-4
TGTGCCAGCATCCTAAGGGAGGGACCCTACGAGCAGTACTTC | CASILREGPYEQYF | . | TRBJ2-7 | 14 | TRBD2 | TRBV5-5
TGTGCCAGCAGTTTATTTTTTAGGGAGGAAAAACTGTTTTTT | CASSLFFREEKLFF | once | TRBJ1-4 | 14 | . | TRBV27
TGTGCCAGCAGCCCCGGCCAGGGCCGGGCCCTGGGCTTTTGGCAGTTCTTC | CASSPGQGRALGFWQFF | . | TRBJ2-1 | 17 | . | TRBV5-5
TGTGCCAGCAGCTTATATTCACTAGCGGGTGAGACCCAGTACTTC | CASSLYSLAGETQYF | . | TRBJ2-5 | 15 | TRBD2 | TRBV7-2
TGTGCCAGCAGCCAAGTCGGGACAGGGGTTATTGAAGCTTTCTTT | CASSQVGTGVIEAFF | . | TRBJ1-1 | 15 | TRBD1 | TRBV14
TGCAGCGTGGGACAGAACACCGGGGAGCTGTTTTTT | CSVGQNTGELFF | medium-sized | TRBJ2-2 | 12 | . | TRBV29-1
TGTGCCAGCAGCCCGCAGGGACTAGCGGGGGGTCGGCAGTTCTTC | CASSPQGLAGGRQFF | . | TRBJ2-1 | 15 | TRBD2 | TRBV7-3
TGCGCCAGCAGCCAGGTTCTTAACGCCAGGGAGCAGTTCTTC | CASSQVLNAREQFF | . | TRBJ2-1 | 14 | . | TRBV4-1
TGTGCCAGCAGTCCCCATTCCGGGACACAGAACACTGAAGCTTTCTTT | CASSPHSGTQNTEAFF | . | TRBJ1-1 | 16 | . | TRBV6-2/TRBV6-3